Below are 6 T cell receptor beta chains sequenced from a single sample in a study of CD8+ T cells in alopecia areata. cDNA prepared by RNA extraction and subsequent reverse transcription served as the template for sequencing. TCRdb keeps only in-frame clones here, not all; method: immunoSEQ multiplex PCR. This sample has 7,500 to 8,000 clones, with 69% found just once. Lesional scalp punch biopsies and peripheral blood came from alopecia areata patients. The sequencing here drew on skin, taken at week 0. Source of these receptors: a human donor with alopecia areata.

The genes are TRBV9 and TRBJ2-3; 8 bases are a match to TRBD2. V was clipped by 4 bases and J by 5 bases; unmatched bases: 9. Germline V gene data show CDR1 as SGDLS and CDR2 as YYNGEE. CDR3 size: 15 residues. The DNA of the CDR3 is TGTGCCAGCAGCCCCCACGGGGGGGCGGGAGATACGCAGTATTTT. This encodes CASSPHGGAGDTQYF.

This clone was detected once. This chain connects TRBV6-5 to TRBJ2-3; TRBD2 agrees at 10 bases. The CDR3 is made up of 16 amino acids. Germline CDR1 MNHEY, CDR2 SVGAGI. V was clipped by 2 bases and J by 2 bases; unmatched bases: 4. This CDR3 is CASSYVAGGLTDTQYF. The CDR3 DNA is TGTGCCAGCAGTTACGTAGCGGGGGGCCTCACAGATACGCAGTATTTT.

The chain joins TRBV9 to TRBJ2-7; D not certain. The germline V gene encodes CDR1 SGDLS and CDR2 YYNGEE. This CDR3 is built from 13 residues. V lost 0 bases, J lost 2 bases, and 6 bases lay in between. The CDR3 protein is CASSVGLAYEQYF. The CDR3 DNA reads as TGTGCCAGCAGCGTAGGACTTGCCTACGAGCAGTACTTC.

The CDR3 region has the DNA TGTGCCAGCAGCCCTAGCGGTAACAGAAGAAAACTCATGAACACTGAAGCTTTCTTT. This sequence encodes CASSPSGNRRKLMNTEAFF. The rearrangement links TRBV7-2 to TRBJ1-1; no definite D call. Germline V CDR1 and CDR2: SGHTA, FQGNSA. The length of the CDR3 is 19 residues. Trimming left V 5 bases short and J 0 bases short, with 25 bases between.

This clone was recorded a few times. The rearrangement joins TRBV11-3 to TRBJ2-1, with 10 bases that match TRBD2. V dropped 1 base and J dropped 6; count of bases not matched to a gene: 3. Germline CDR1 is SGHNT and CDR2 is YENEEA. CDR3 length: 15 residues. The CDR3 region is CASSLGLAGANEQFF. In nucleotides, the CDR3 is TGTGCCAGCAGCTTAGGTCTAGCGGGGGCCAATGAGCAGTTCTTC.

V is TRBV18 and J is TRBJ1-2; no reliable D call. The CDR3 sequence is 13 residues long. Germline values: CDR1 KGHSH, CDR2 LQKENI. Trimming stripped 3 bases from V and 3 bases from J, with 8 bases between. The chain's CDR3 is CASSPGSDYGYTF. The CDR3 coding sequence is TGTGCCAGCTCACCGGGAAGCGACTATGGCTACACCTTC.